What follows are 22 T cell receptor beta chains derived from one specimen sequenced in a study of blood T cell repertoires in COVID-19. Libraries were prepared by immunoSEQ multiplex PCR; TCRdb keeps only in-frame clonotypes and omits some of them. The repertoire holds a few hundred thousand clones, with approximately 83% as singletons. The sequencing sample was made of peripheral blood. The source is a young woman who had recovered from COVID-19.

The J gene is TRBJ1-1, the V gene TRBV21-1. TRBV21-1 has pseudogene status. The CDR3 runs 16 residues. CDR3 amino acids: CASSNDEGEVNTEAFF. The CDR3 coding sequence is TGTGCCAGCAGCAATGACGAAGGGGAGGTGAACACTGAAGCTTTCTTT.

This sequence joins TRBV24-1 and TRBJ1-2; 8 nucleotides agree with TRBD1. The germline V gene has CDR1 KGHDR and CDR2 SFDVKD. The CDR3 length is 17 residues. The V gene end was trimmed by 3 bases and the J gene end by 6 bases; junction bases not matched to a gene: 14. CDR3 DNA sequence: TGTGCCACCAGTGATCCGGGACAGGTTGGGGATGTCGATGGCTACACCTTC. Translated, it gives CATSDPGQVGDVDGYTF.

The chain recombines TRBV19 with TRBJ2-7; TRBD1 matches at 7 bases. The trim removed 6 bases at V and 2 bases at J, leaving 7 bases unmatched. The CDR3 has 14 amino acids. Germline CDR1 and CDR2: LNHDA and SQIVND (reference sequence). The CDR3 spells CASRSGTAPYEQYF. In DNA form, the CDR3 reads TGTGCCAGTAGATCCGGGACAGCTCCCTACGAGCAGTACTTC.

This clone was seen more than once but under ten times. The genes are TRBV10-3 and TRBJ1-1; weak D call: TRBD1 (5 bases). The CDR3 length is 15 residues. Germline lookup yields CDR1 ENHRY and CDR2 SYGVKD. The ends were cut back, 6 bases at V and 2 bases at J, with 16 bases in the middle. The chain's CDR3 is CAIRGPGGDNTEAFF. The CDR3 DNA sequence: TGTGCCATCAGGGGGCCGGGGGGTGATAACACTGAAGCTTTCTTT.

The chain couples TRBV7-9 to TRBJ2-1; 7 bases line up with TRBD1. J gave up 2 bases and V 1 base, and 5 bases lay outside the gene matches. The CDR3 contains 16 residues. Germline loops: CDR1 SEHNR, CDR2 FQNEAQ (reference sequence). CDR3 nucleotides: TGTGCCAGCAGCTTAGATCCAGGGGGTACCTACAATGAGCAGTTCTTC. Protein sequence: CASSLDPGGTYNEQFF.

This clone was seen more than once but under ten times. The genes are TRBV6-5 and TRBJ2-2, with TRBD1 identical over 8 bases. With V trimmed by 6 bases and J by 7 bases, 7 bases remained unmatched. The germline V gene encodes CDR1 MNHEY and CDR2 SVGAGI. The CDR3 totals 14 residues. The CDR3 protein is CASRGQGAGGELFF. CDR3 bases: TGTGCCAGCAGAGGGCAGGGGGCCGGCGGGGAGCTGTTTTTT.

This sequence joins TRBV4-2 and TRBJ2-2, with TRBD2 matching over 14 bases. The CDR3 has 18 residues. Germline CDR1 reads LGHNA; CDR2 reads YNFKEQ. The trim removed 3 bases at V and 3 bases at J, leaving 6 bases unmatched. The CDR3 loop is CASSQTSGRVLDTGELFF. The CDR3 bases are TGTGCCAGCAGCCAGACTAGCGGGAGGGTTTTGGACACCGGGGAGCTGTTTTTT.

The chain recombines TRBV20-1 with TRBJ2-3; D is ambiguous. Germline V gene data show CDR1 as DFQATT and CDR2 as SNEGSKA (reference sequence). With 5 bases removed from V and 10 bases from J, the gap between germline ends came to 13 bases. CDR3 length: 11 amino acids. The CDR3 is CSASDRVAQYF. CDR3 coding DNA: TGCAGTGCTTCTGATCGGGTAGCGCAGTATTTT.

The chain couples TRBV9 to TRBJ2-7; maybe TRBD2 (6 bases). Trimming removed 0 bases at V and 5 bases at J, with 15 bases between. This CDR3 comprises 15 residues. Germline V gene sequence: CDR1 SGDLS, CDR2 YYNGEE. This CDR3 is CASSVGGRMQNEQYF. DNA for the CDR3: TGTGCCAGCAGCGTAGGGGGGAGGATGCAGAACGAGCAGTACTTC. The full variable domain, its missing parts supplied by reference TRBV9 and TRBJ2-7, is DSGVTQTPKHLITATGQRVTLRCSPRSGDLSVYWYQQSLDQGLQFLIQYYNGEERAKGNILERFSAQQFPDLHSELNLSSLELGDSALYFCASSVGGRMQNEQYFGPGTRLTVT.

V gene TRBV5-1 combines with J gene TRBJ1-3; no firm D call. The CDR3 runs to 16 residues. The ends were cut back, 4 bases at V and 0 bases at J, with 14 bases in the middle. Germline-derived CDR1 and CDR2 are SGHRS and YFSETQ. The CDR3 loop reads CASSPETMSSGNTIYF. CDR3 bases: TGCGCCAGCAGCCCCGAAACGATGAGCTCTGGAAACACCATATATTTT.

This clone was seen a handful of times. CDR3 sequence: CASVSGGWGSGQPQHF. The CDR3 bases are TGTGCTAGTGTTTCAGGGGGCTGGGGGTCCGGTCAGCCCCAGCATTTT. The genes are TRBV12-5 and TRBJ1-5, with TRBD1 identical over 8 bases. CDR1 and CDR2 from the germline V gene are LGHNT and FRNRAP. V shed 7 bases and J 6 bases; nucleotides not matched to a gene: 14. The CDR3 runs to 16 residues.

This clone turned up a few times. The V and J genes are TRBV7-9 and TRBJ2-7; 10 nucleotides match TRBD2. This CDR3 spans 16 amino acids. V was pared by 3 bases and J by 4 bases, with 9 bases of the junction left unmatched. The V gene's germline CDR1 is SEHNR and CDR2 FQNEAQ (reference sequence). Here the CDR3 reads CASSFGELAGLYEQYF. The CDR3 DNA reads as TGTGCCAGCAGCTTTGGCGAACTAGCGGGATTATACGAGCAGTACTTC.

This clone was seen once. V gene TRBV28 combines with J gene TRBJ1-5; a weak D match, TRBD1 (6 bases). Trimming shortened V by 1 base and J by 3 bases, and 19 bases separated the two germline ends. This CDR3 is built from 18 residues. Looked up from germline, CDR1 is MDHEN and CDR2 is SYDVKM. The CDR3: CASSLSPRTAIDNQPQHF. DNA for the CDR3: TGTGCCAGCAGTTTATCCCCACGGACAGCTATCGACAATCAGCCCCAGCATTTT.

This clone was detected only a few times. The rearrangement joins TRBV25-1 to TRBJ2-7; TRBD1 matches at 9 bases. The germline V gene has CDR1 MGHDK and CDR2 SYGVNS. Trimming took 3 bases from V and 1 from J; bases not matched to a gene: 1. The CDR3 totals 14 residues. In DNA, the CDR3 is TGTGCCAGCAGTGACGGACAGGGGTCCTACGAGCAGTACTTC. Protein: CASSDGQGSYEQYF.

The gene calls are TRBV2 and TRBJ1-2; D remains ambiguous. The CDR3 is 14 residues long. Germline V gives CDR1 SNHLY, CDR2 FYNNEI. Trimming removed 0 bases from V and 2 bases from J, with 7 bases in between. CDR3 region: CASSEAPGNYGYTF. CDR3 sequence (DNA): TGTGCCAGCAGTGAAGCGCCGGGGAACTATGGCTACACCTTC.

The gene calls are TRBV9 and TRBJ2-1, with D perhaps matching TRBD1 (6 bases). The CDR3 runs to 14 residues. Trimming left V 7 bases short and J 5 bases short, with 16 bases between. Germline-derived CDR1 and CDR2 are SGDLS and YYNGEE. In DNA form, the CDR3 reads TGTGCCAGCGGTTCCGGGACATATAACAATGAGCAGTTCTTC. It is translated as CASGSGTYNNEQFF.

This clone appeared once. This rearrangement joins TRBV6-2 or TRBV6-3 to TRBJ2-3; D possibly corresponds to TRBD2 (6 bases). V dropped 0 bases and J dropped 2 bases, with 9 bases sitting between them. The length of the CDR3 is 15 residues. Looked up from germline, CDR1 is MNHEY and CDR2 is SVGEGT. The CDR3, as DNA: TGTGCCAGCAGTTACTCGAGGGAGGACACAGATACGCAGTATTTT. Its protein is CASSYSREDTDTQYF.

The chain couples TRBV2 to TRBJ2-3, with no clear D. This CDR3 comprises 14 residues. The germline V gene has CDR1 SNHLY and CDR2 FYNNEI. V was clipped by 1 base and J by 2 bases, with 7 bases between them. The CDR3: CASSEGSFTDTQYF. CDR3 nucleotides: TGTGCCAGCAGTGAAGGGAGTTTCACAGATACGCAGTATTTT. Based on the CDR3 plus reference TRBV2 and TRBJ2-3, the full variable domain is EPEVTQTPSHQVTQMGQEVILRCVPISNHLYFYWYRQILGQKVEFLVSFYNNEISEKSEIFDDQFSVERPDGSNFTLKIRSTKLEDSAMYFCASSEGSFTDTQYFGPGTRLTVL.

V gene TRBV11-1 combines with J gene TRBJ1-6; TRBD1 is a possible D gene (5 bases). Germline V gene lookup returns CDR1 SGHAT and CDR2 FQDESV (reference sequence). This CDR3 is built from 14 residues. The V and J ends lost 5 bases and 3 bases respectively, with 8 bases between them. The CDR3: CASSPDNYNSPLHF. CDR3 nucleotide sequence: TGTGCCAGCAGCCCGGACAACTATAATTCACCCCTCCACTTT. Variable domain in full (rest from reference TRBV11-1 and TRBJ1-6): EAEVAQSPRYKITEKSQAVAFWCDPISGHATLYWYRQILGQGPELLVQFQDESVVDDSQLPKDRFSAERLKGVDSTLKIQPAELGDSAMYLCASSPDNYNSPLHFGNGTRLTVT.

The chain combines TRBV6-6 with TRBJ1-6; TRBD1 agrees at 12 bases. Germline CDR1 reads MNHNY; CDR2 reads SVGAGI (reference sequence). V was pared by 2 bases and J by 9 bases, with 5 bases of the junction left unmatched. CDR3 length: 16 amino acids. The DNA for the CDR3 is TGTGCCAGCAGTTACCGGGACAGGGGGCTGGTTTCACCCCTCCACTTT. Its protein is CASSYRDRGLVSPLHF.

In its sample, this clone was seen once. The chain uses TRBV24-1 and TRBJ2-3; TRBD1 is a possible D gene (5 bases). In germline, CDR1 is KGHDR, CDR2 SFDVKD. The V gene lost 1 base and the J gene lost 4 bases, with 11 bases spanning the gap. The CDR3 contains 15 residues. CDR3 in DNA: TGTGCCACCAGTGATTTCGCCAGGGCATCAGATACGCAGTATTTT. Protein product: CATSDFARASDTQYF.

The chain carries TRBV7-6 and TRBJ2-1; 11 bases agree with TRBD2. CDR3 length: 15 residues. The junction had 3 bases not matched to a gene; V was cut back by 2 bases and J by 6 bases. Germline V gene lookup returns CDR1 SGHVS and CDR2 FNYEAQ. The DNA for the CDR3 is TGTGCCAGCAGCTTAAGTGGGACTAGCGGCAATGAGCAGTTCTTC. Translating it yields CASSLSGTSGNEQFF.